This entry concerns a single T cell receptor beta chain. No antigen is known for it. These data originate in a study of a mutant IDH1 vaccine in newly diagnosed glioma. Profiling relied on immunoSEQ multiplex PCR, and the TCRdb table lists in-frame clones only, not all of them. Of about 30,000 clones in the sample, roughly 87% were seen once. Documented time point: week 5, during vaccination. Doses consisted of 300 ug of mutant IDH1 20-mer peptide each, paired with topical imiquimod. Germline V gene sequence: CDR1 SEHNR, CDR2 FQNEAQ (reference sequence). The CDR3 extends over 14 amino acids. The ends lost 1 base at V and 4 bases at J; junction bases unmatched: 3.

The chain is built from TRBV7-9 and TRBJ1-2; 7 nucleotides match TRBD1. The starting material was peripheral blood mononuclear cells (PBMCs), obtained from a glioma patient whose treatment included an IDH1 peptide vaccine. This TCR came from a woman between 35 and 50 years old with glioma. Some clones in this sample may be carry-over from other donors' samples. The CDR3 loop is CASSLDRGIYGYTF. CDR3 DNA sequence: TGTGCCAGCAGCTTAGACAGGGGCATCTATGGCTACACCTTC.